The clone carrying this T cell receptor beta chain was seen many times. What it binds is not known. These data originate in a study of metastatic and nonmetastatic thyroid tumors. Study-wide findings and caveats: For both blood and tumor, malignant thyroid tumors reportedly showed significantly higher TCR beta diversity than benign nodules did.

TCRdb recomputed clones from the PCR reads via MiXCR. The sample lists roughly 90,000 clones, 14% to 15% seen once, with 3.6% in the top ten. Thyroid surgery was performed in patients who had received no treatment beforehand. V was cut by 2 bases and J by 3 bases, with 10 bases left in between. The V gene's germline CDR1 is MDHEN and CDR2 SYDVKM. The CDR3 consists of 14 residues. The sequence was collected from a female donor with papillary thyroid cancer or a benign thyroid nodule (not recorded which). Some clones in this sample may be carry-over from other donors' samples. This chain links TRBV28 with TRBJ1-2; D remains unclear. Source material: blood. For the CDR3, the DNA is TGTGCCAGCAGTTTAGGGGTTTCTTACTATGGCTACACCTTC. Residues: CASSLGVSYYGYTF.